This T cell receptor (beta chain) comes out of a study of tumor-infiltrating lymphocytes in primary liver carcinoma. Study-wide context: By surgical resection, the patients were treated for their primary liver carcinoma.

Germline DNA was also extracted, and blood RNA was taken from unsorted whole blood. J gave up 9 bases and V 2 bases, and 7 bases lay outside the gene matches. The CDR3 is 14 amino acids. CDR1 SEHNR and CDR2 FQNEAQ come from the germline V gene (reference sequence). TCR beta cDNA was reverse-transcribed from about 550 ng of total RNA. The reaction used a constant-region primer and ProtoScript II reverse transcriptase. Construction of TCR beta libraries relied on three successive nested multiplex PCR rounds employing slightly modified ARM-PCR. It was with TRBV1-TRBV30 forward primers and a C-beta reverse primer that the first two PCR rounds were run, at around 9 cycles each. TCRdb called the multiplex PCR reads again in MiXCR, with one record for every CDR3 protein. The table has about 310,000 distinct CDR3 sequences, 65% seen once. A few counts support this clonotype. Its antigen remains unidentified.

Study findings and constraints: Each sample was bulk and unsorted; consequently, CD4+ and CD8+ repertoires were not compared. Tumor specimens were characterized by a significantly higher top-250-clone fraction than blood (p = 0.039).

The rearrangement uses TRBV7-9 and TRBJ2-1, with 7 bases that match TRBD2. The TCR was taken from a man aged 40-49 years with primary liver carcinoma and hepatitis B virus infection. Sequencing was performed on peripheral blood. This CDR3 is CASSLSGTPSEQFF. CDR3 nucleotides: TGTGCCAGCAGCTTAAGCGGGACGCCCAGTGAGCAGTTCTTC.